The clone carrying this T cell receptor beta chain came up many times. Its antigen is currently unknown. Unique molecular identifiers were used to barcode this TCRbeta library. TCRdb reprocessed the PCR reads with MiXCR, giving one entry per CDR3 protein. The profile covers 550,000 to 800,000 distinct CDR3 sequences, with less than 15% appearing a single time and around 0.79% taken by the ten largest. Germline V gives CDR1 SQVTM, CDR2 ANQGSEA. This CDR3 region has 13 residues. The V gene lost 5 bases and the J gene lost 4 bases, with 12 bases spanning the gap. This sample was taken from a study of T-cell reconstitution after alpha-beta-depleted transplantation in children. General observations from the study: Once a year had passed after transplant, T-cell counts and diversity came mostly from newly produced T cells. As was reported, about two months after transplant, alpha-beta T cells came from several hundred expanded graft clones. Recipient T cells and thymic progenitors that survived were the source of the high TCRbeta diversity seen at day 60 in some patients.

This sequence originates from a girl between 2 and 10 years old with congenital amegakaryocytic thrombocytopenia, due to receive a stem cell transplant. The chain couples TRBV29-1 to TRBJ1-5; D gene ambiguous. The sample consisted of PBMCs, taken before TCRalphabeta/CD19-depleted stem cell transplant. Here the CDR3 DNA reads TGCAGCGTTTCTGGATCTCAGAATCAGCCCCAGCATTTT. Protein sequence: CSVSGSQNQPQHF.